Shown below are 21 T cell receptor beta chains from a single sample sequenced in a study of blood T cell repertoires in COVID-19 (dated by TCRdb to about 2020). Libraries came from the immunoSEQ multiplex PCR assay. Sourced from immuneACCESS, this table was stored by TCRdb with only in-frame sequences that have V and J called. A share of the clones is absent; for the studies checked, an unresolved V gene accounts for under half, and the remainder has no known explanation. Here the sample has about 170,000 clones; roughly 80% occur a single time. The top ten clonotypes cover roughly 8.1% of the sample. The specimen sequenced was peripheral blood. Receptor source: a woman aged 70-85 years with acute or convalescent COVID-19.

CDR3 sequence: CASRGLAGAGNTIYF. In DNA, the CDR3 is TGTGCCAGTAGGGGACTTGCAGGTGCAGGAAACACCATATATTTT. V and J are TRBV19 and TRBJ1-3; D might be TRBD1 (5 bases). The CDR3 contains 15 residues. The V end was cut by 6 bases, the J end by 4 bases, with 16 bases between. CDR1 and CDR2 (germline): LNHDA, SQIVND (reference sequence).

The V and J genes are TRBV10-1 and TRBJ2-1, with D possibly being TRBD1 (5 bases). Per the germline V gene, CDR1 is WNHNN and CDR2 is SYGVQD (reference sequence). The V end lost 3 bases, the J end lost 7 bases, and 19 bases lay between the germline ends. The CDR3 length is 16 residues. CDR3: CASSDVGKLQENEQFF. The CDR3 DNA is TGCGCCAGCAGTGACGTTGGGAAGTTACAGGAGAATGAGCAGTTCTTC.

This chain joins TRBV7-2 and TRBJ2-7; 7 nucleotides agree with TRBD1. Germline trimming cut 4 bases from V and 0 bases from J; bases unmatched to any gene: 6. The germline gives CDR1 SGHTA, CDR2 FQGNSA. There are 15 residues in the CDR3. The DNA for the CDR3 is TGTGCCAGCAGCTCGGGACAGCCCTTCTCCTACGAGCAGTACTTC. Translating gives CASSSGQPFSYEQYF.

The chain has TRBV3-1 (or the pseudogene TRBV3-2) and TRBJ2-1; possibly TRBD2 for D (6 bases). CDR1 LGHDT and CDR2 YNNKEL come from the germline V gene (reference sequence). Trimming cost V 3 bases and J 4 bases, with 7 bases left between them. The CDR3 covers 13 residues. The CDR3 spells CASSQGTYNEQFF. In DNA, the CDR3 is TGTGCCAGCAGCCAGGGGACTTACAATGAGCAGTTCTTC.

The genes are TRBV7-6 and TRBJ2-2, with 13 nucleotides matching TRBD2. V dropped 4 bases and J dropped 7; count of bases not matched to a gene: 6. CDR3 length: 16 amino acids. Germline V gene lookup returns CDR1 SGHVS and CDR2 FNYEAQ. CDR3 nucleotide sequence: TGTGCCAGCAGCTCCGGACTAGCGGGAGCGGGCGGGGAGCTGTTTTTT. This encodes CASSSGLAGAGGELFF.

The gene calls are TRBV4-3 and TRBJ1-1; TRBD1 agrees at 11 bases. Trimming removed 0 bases from V and 6 bases from J; junction bases left unmatched: 12. The V gene's germline CDR1 is LGHNA and CDR2 YSLEER. The CDR3 is 18 residues long. This CDR3 is CASSQDPGQGARRAEAFF. The CDR3 DNA follows: TGCGCCAGCAGCCAAGATCCCGGACAGGGGGCAAGACGCGCTGAAGCTTTCTTT.

V usage is TRBV9 and J usage is TRBJ2-1; 11 nucleotides agree with TRBD2. The CDR3 is made up of 17 amino acids. Germline CDR1 SGDLS, CDR2 YYNGEE. V shed 0 bases, J shed 7 bases, and the junction held 9 bases outside the gene matches. In DNA, the CDR3 is TGTGCCAGCAGCGTAGCTGGCATAGCGGGAGGGGTAAATGAGCAGTTCTTC. Protein product: CASSVAGIAGGVNEQFF.

This chain links TRBV6-2 or TRBV6-3 with TRBJ2-7, with 8 bases matching TRBD1. Trimming cost V 4 bases and J 3 bases; bases outside gene matches: 14. Germline CDR1 is MNHEY and CDR2 is SVGEGT. The CDR3 covers 17 residues. In DNA, the CDR3 is TGTGCCAGCAGTTCCTACCGGACAGGGAGGAAGTTCTACGAGCAGTACTTC. It codes for CASSSYRTGRKFYEQYF.

The rearrangement joins TRBV6-5 to TRBJ1-1; 9 nucleotides match TRBD1. CDR1 is MNHEY, CDR2 SVGAGI, per germline. The CDR3 runs to 13 residues. The ends lost 6 bases at V and 6 bases at J; junction bases unmatched: 5. This chain's CDR3 is CASRRQGVPEAFF. CDR3 sequence (DNA): TGTGCCAGCAGAAGACAGGGGGTCCCTGAAGCTTTCTTT.

The genes are TRBV5-5 and TRBJ1-5, with D uncertain. V was shortened by 3 bases and J by 4 bases, with 8 bases between the two germline ends. The germline gives CDR1 SGHKS, CDR2 YYEKEE (reference sequence). This CDR3 comprises 13 residues. The CDR3 here is CASSSSPNQPQHF. The DNA of the CDR3 is TGTGCCAGCAGCTCGTCCCCTAATCAGCCCCAGCATTTT. Full variable domain (rest looked up from reference TRBV5-5 and TRBJ1-5): DAGVTQSPTHLIKTRGQQVTLRCSPISGHKSVSWYQQVLGQGPQFIFQYYEKEERGRGNFPDRFSARQFPNYSSELNVNALLLGDSALYLCASSSSPNQPQHFGDGTRLSIL.

The gene calls are TRBV5-4 and TRBJ2-1; 7 bases are a match to TRBD2. Germline trimming cut 1 base from V and 4 bases from J; bases unmatched to any gene: 5. The CDR3 contains 15 residues. The germline CDR1 and CDR2 sequences are SGHNT and YYREEE (reference sequence). The CDR3 bases are TGTGCCAGCAGCTTGCGTCTAGCGGATTACAATGAGCAGTTCTTC. This sequence encodes CASSLRLADYNEQFF.

This clone has only one observation. The chain employs TRBV5-1 and TRBJ2-7; D might be TRBD2 (6 bases). V lost 7 bases and J 2 bases, leaving 16 bases between the germline ends. The CDR3 sequence is 14 residues long. The germline V gene encodes CDR1 SGHRS and CDR2 YFSETQ. The CDR3, as DNA: TGCGCCAGCGGGTCGGGACTGCAGACCTACGAGCAGTACTTC. Translating gives CASGSGLQTYEQYF.

V and J are TRBV19 and TRBJ1-2; D is possibly TRBD1 (6 bases). Germline lookup yields CDR1 LNHDA and CDR2 SQIVND (reference sequence). Trimming stripped 5 bases from V and 5 bases from J, with 21 bases between. The CDR3 runs 16 residues. The CDR3 loop reads CASSDSGTSPRYGYTF. CDR3 DNA: TGTGCCAGTAGTGATTCCGGGACATCCCCTCGGTATGGCTACACCTTC.

The rearrangement uses TRBV5-5 and TRBJ2-7; a possible D gene is TRBD1 (6 bases). The CDR3 runs 14 residues. CDR1 is SGHKS, CDR2 YYEKEE, per germline (reference sequence). V lost 4 bases, J lost 0 bases, and 11 bases lay in between. CDR3 sequence: CASSQTGSSYEQYF. DNA for the CDR3: TGTGCCAGCAGCCAGACAGGTTCCTCCTACGAGCAGTACTTC. The full variable domain, completed using reference TRBV5-5 and TRBJ2-7, is DAGVTQSPTHLIKTRGQQVTLRCSPISGHKSVSWYQQVLGQGPQFIFQYYEKEERGRGNFPDRFSARQFPNYSSELNVNALLLGDSALYLCASSQTGSSYEQYFGPGTRLTVT.

This chain joins TRBV4-1 and TRBJ2-7; 13 bases line up with TRBD2. This CDR3 region has 16 residues. In germline, CDR1 is MGHRA, CDR2 YSYEKL. Germline trimming cut 2 bases from V and 3 bases from J; bases unmatched to any gene: 4. The CDR3 protein is CASSQPGLAGIYEQYF. In DNA form, the CDR3 reads TGCGCCAGCAGCCAACCGGGACTAGCGGGGATCTACGAGCAGTACTTC.

The gene calls are TRBV5-1 and TRBJ2-5, with TRBD2 identical over 12 bases. CDR3 length: 16 amino acids. CDR1 and CDR2 from the germline V gene are SGHRS and YFSETQ. J lost 4 bases, V lost 1 base, and 5 bases had no gene match. CDR3 bases: TGCGCCAGCAGCTTGCTTCTAGCGGGGGGGCCAGAGACCCAGTACTTC. Translation gives CASSLLLAGGPETQYF.

The chain has TRBV7-2 and TRBJ2-2, with 13 bases identical to TRBD2. CDR3 length equals 16 residues. Germline-derived CDR1 and CDR2 are SGHTA and FQGNSA. V lost 7 bases and J lost 2; bases outside the gene matches: 4. The CDR3 loop reads CASKGLAGSNTGELFF. The CDR3 nucleotides are TGTGCCAGCAAGGGACTAGCGGGATCAAACACCGGGGAGCTGTTTTTT.

The chain recombines TRBV30 with TRBJ1-2; D gene uncertain. The V gene lost 2 bases and the J gene lost 3 bases, with 10 bases spanning the gap. Looked up from germline, CDR1 is GTSNPN and CDR2 is SVGIG (reference sequence). The CDR3 sequence is 13 residues long. Here the CDR3 DNA reads TGTGCCTGGAGTCCGGAGGTTCACTATGGCTACACCTTC. Translation: CAWSPEVHYGYTF.

This clone showed up just once. This chain joins TRBV4-3 and TRBJ1-2; weak D call: TRBD1 (5 bases). With 0 bases removed from V and 5 bases from J, the gap between germline ends came to 10 bases. The germline CDR1 and CDR2 sequences are LGHNA and YSLEER. The CDR3 runs 14 residues. The DNA for the CDR3 is TGCGCCAGCAGCCAAGATCCAGGGCGTTATGGCTACACCTTC. The encoded protein is CASSQDPGRYGYTF.

The chain uses TRBV7-2 and TRBJ1-5, with a tentative D call TRBD1 (6 bases). CDR1 and CDR2 (germline): SGHTA, FQGNSA. This CDR3 has 16 amino acids. The V and J ends lost 5 bases and 0 bases respectively, with 14 bases between them. The CDR3 here is CASSTGTPNSNQPQHF. The CDR3 bases are TGTGCCAGCAGCACTGGGACACCAAATAGCAATCAGCCCCAGCATTTT.

The V gene is TRBV11-2, the J gene TRBJ2-3; a possible D gene is TRBD1 (6 bases). Per germline, CDR1 SGHAT and CDR2 FQNNGV. The germline V and J ends were trimmed by 5 bases and 4 bases, with 13 bases remaining between them. The CDR3 extends over 14 amino acids. The CDR3 reads CASSIASGADTQYF. Written as DNA, the CDR3 is TGTGCCAGCAGCATTGCATCAGGGGCAGATACGCAGTATTTT.